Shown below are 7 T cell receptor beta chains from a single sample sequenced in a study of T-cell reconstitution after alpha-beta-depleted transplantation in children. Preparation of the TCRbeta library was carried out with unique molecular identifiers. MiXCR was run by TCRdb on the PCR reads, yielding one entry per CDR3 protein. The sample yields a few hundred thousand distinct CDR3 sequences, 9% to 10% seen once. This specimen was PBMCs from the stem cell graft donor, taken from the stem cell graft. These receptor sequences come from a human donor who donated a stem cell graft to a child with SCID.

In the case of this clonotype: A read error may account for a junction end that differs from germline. The CDR3 region has the DNA TGTGCCAGTAGTCCCCTGGACCGGGAAACGGATACGCAGTCTTTT. Protein product: CASSPLDRETDTQSF. The chain uses TRBV19 and TRBJ2-3; D may be TRBD2 (5 bases). There are 15 residues in the CDR3. Germline V lookup: CDR1 LNHDA, CDR2 SQIVND (reference sequence).

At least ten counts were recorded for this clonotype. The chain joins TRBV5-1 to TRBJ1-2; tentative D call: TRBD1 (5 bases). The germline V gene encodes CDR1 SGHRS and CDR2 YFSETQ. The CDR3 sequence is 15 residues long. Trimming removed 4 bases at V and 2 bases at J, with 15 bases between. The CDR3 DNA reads TGCGCCAGCAGCACCGGGGGGACGAGGAACTATGGCTACACCTTC. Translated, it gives CASSTGGTRNYGYTF.

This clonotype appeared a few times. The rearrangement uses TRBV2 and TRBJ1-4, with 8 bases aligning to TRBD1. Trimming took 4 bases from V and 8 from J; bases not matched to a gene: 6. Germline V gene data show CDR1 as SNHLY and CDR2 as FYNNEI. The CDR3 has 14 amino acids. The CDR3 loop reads CASSGQGPNEKLFF. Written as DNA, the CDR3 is TGTGCCAGCAGTGGACAGGGGCCGAACGAAAAACTGTTTTTT.

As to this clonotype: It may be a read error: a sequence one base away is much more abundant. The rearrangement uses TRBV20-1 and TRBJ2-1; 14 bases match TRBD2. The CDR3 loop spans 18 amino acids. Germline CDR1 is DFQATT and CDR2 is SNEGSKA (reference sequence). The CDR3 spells CSVWLPGLAGALTNKQFF. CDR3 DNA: TGCAGTGTCTGGCTCCCGGGACTAGCGGGGGCCCTGACCAATAAGCAGTTCTTC.

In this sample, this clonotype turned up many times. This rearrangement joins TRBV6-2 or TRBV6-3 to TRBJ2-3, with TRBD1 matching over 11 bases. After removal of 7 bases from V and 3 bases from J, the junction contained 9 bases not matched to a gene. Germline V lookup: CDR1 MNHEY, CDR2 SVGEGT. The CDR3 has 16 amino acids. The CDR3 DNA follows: TGTGCCAGCACTACGACAGGACAGGGGGCGACAGATACGCAGTATTTT. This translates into CASTTTGQGATDTQYF.

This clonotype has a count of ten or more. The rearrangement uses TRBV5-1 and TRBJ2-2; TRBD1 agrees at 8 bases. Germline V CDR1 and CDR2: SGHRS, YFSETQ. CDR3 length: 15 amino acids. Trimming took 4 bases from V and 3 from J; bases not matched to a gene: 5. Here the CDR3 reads CASSHGQGDTGELFF. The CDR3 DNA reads TGCGCCAGCAGCCATGGACAGGGAGACACCGGGGAGCTGTTTTTT.

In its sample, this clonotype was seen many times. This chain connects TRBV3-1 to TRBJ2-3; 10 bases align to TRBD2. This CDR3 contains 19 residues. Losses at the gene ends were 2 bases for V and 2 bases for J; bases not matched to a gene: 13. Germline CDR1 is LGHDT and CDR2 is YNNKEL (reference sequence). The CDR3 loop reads CASSQKLAGRYFLTDTQYF. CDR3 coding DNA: TGTGCCAGCAGCCAAAAACTAGCGGGGAGGTATTTCCTCACAGATACGCAGTATTTT.